The present T cell receptor (beta chain) was sequenced within a study of identical twins. Looked up from germline, CDR1 is MNHEY and CDR2 is SVGEGT. The CDR3 covers 16 residues. Unmatched junction bases numbered 14, after V lost 4 bases and J lost 10 bases. TCRdb redid the calling of the 5' RACE reads with MiXCR, one entry per CDR3 protein. The profile shows some 730,000 distinct CDR3 sequences, 15% to 20% of them singletons. These same records also appear under a second study, on T cells expressing NK-cell markers. That report notes: The CD3+CD56-NKG2C+ fraction was also led by these clonotypes in several donors.

V gene TRBV6-2 or TRBV6-3 combines with J gene TRBJ2-1, with 9 bases matching TRBD2. Sequenced input: PBMCs. This TCR derives from a woman younger than 35 in good health. CDR3 sequence reads: CASSSFTRGTSNEQFF. In DNA, the CDR3 is TGTGCCAGCAGTTCTTTTACTCGCGGGACTAGCAACGAGCAGTTCTTC.